This T cell receptor (beta chain) was captured by sequencing in a study of blood T cell repertoires in COVID-19. Study background: PBMCs, B-cell-depleted T cells, or T cells were the source of the cDNA or gDNA that made up the material.

Germline values: CDR1 MRHNA, CDR2 SNTAGT. V dropped 3 bases and J dropped 4 bases, with 11 bases sitting between them. The CDR3 extends over 14 amino acids. In the original analysis: Reference gene primer amplification gave nucleated cell count estimates. Method: immunoSEQ multiplex PCR; TCRdb's copy keeps in-frame clones and lacks some. That table furnishes V, J and clone size, whereas the DNA furnished D and trimming. The table records about 100,000 clones, roughly 87% of them present only once. Material for sequencing was peripheral blood. The chain employs TRBV6-4 and TRBJ2-3; D is ambiguous. The clonotype originates from a young man in a cohort sampled during active COVID-19. CDR3 coding DNA: TGTGCCAGCAGTGAAAGTGGAGTATCAGATACGCAGTATTTT. Amino acids: CASSESGVSDTQYF.